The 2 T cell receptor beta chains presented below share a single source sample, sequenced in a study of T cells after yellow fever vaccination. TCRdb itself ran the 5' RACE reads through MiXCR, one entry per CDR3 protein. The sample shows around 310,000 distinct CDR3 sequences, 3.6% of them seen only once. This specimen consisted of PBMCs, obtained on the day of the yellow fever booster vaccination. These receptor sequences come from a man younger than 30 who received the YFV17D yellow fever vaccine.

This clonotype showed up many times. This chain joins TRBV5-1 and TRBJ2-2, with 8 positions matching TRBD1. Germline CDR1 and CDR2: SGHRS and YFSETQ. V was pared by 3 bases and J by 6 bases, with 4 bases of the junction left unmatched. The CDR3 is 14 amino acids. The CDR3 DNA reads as TGCGCCAGCAGCTCGGGACAGGCTGCCGGGGAGCTGTTTTTT. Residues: CASSSGQAAGELFF.

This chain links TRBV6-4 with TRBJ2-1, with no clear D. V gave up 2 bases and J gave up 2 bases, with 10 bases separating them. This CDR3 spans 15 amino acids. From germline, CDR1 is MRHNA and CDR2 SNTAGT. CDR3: CASSDEVLPYNEQFF. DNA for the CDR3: TGTGCCAGCAGTGACGAGGTGTTGCCCTACAATGAGCAGTTCTTC.